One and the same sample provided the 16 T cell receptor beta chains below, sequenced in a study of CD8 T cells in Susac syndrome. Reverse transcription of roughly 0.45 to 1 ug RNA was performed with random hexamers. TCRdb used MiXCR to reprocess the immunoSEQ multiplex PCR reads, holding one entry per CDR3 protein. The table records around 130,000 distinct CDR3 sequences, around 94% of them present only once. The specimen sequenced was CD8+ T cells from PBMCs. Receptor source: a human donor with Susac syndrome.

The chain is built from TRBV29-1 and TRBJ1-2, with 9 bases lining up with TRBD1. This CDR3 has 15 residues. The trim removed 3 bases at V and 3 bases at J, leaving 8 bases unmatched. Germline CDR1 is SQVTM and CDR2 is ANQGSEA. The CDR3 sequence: CSVEGTGYSYYGYTF. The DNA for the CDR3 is TGCAGCGTTGAGGGGACAGGGTACTCCTACTATGGCTACACCTTC.

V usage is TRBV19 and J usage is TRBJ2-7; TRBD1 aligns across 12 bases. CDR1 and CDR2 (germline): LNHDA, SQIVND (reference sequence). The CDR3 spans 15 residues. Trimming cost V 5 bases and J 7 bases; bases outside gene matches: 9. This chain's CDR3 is CASSPAGTGGVEQYF. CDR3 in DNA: TGTGCCAGTAGTCCCGCCGGGACAGGGGGCGTGGAGCAGTACTTC.

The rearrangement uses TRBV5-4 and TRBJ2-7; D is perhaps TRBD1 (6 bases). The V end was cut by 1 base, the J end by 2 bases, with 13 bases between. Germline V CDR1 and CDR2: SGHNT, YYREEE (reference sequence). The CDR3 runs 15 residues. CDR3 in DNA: TGTGCCAGCAGCTTGACGGCTGGACAGACCTACGAGCAGTACTTC. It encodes CASSLTAGQTYEQYF.

The CDR3 nucleotides are TGCAGTGCTAGCGGGGGGCGCACAGATACGCAGTATTTT. Protein product: CSASGGRTDTQYF. The chain joins TRBV20-1 to TRBJ2-3; weak D call: TRBD2 (7 bases). Germline-derived CDR1 and CDR2 are DFQATT and SNEGSKA (reference sequence). The CDR3 covers 13 residues. The ends were cut back, 3 bases at V and 1 base at J, with 8 bases in the middle.

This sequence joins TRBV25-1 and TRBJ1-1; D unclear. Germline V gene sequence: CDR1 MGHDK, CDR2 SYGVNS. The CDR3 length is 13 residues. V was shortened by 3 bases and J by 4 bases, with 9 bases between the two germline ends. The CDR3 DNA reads TGTGCCAGCAGTGATGCAGTACCCACTGAAGCTTTCTTT. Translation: CASSDAVPTEAFF.

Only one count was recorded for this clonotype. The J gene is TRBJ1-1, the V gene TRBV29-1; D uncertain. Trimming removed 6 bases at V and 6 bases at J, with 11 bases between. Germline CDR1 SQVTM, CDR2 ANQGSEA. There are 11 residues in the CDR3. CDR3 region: CSVSGGSEAFF. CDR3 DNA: TGCAGCGTGTCAGGTGGTTCTGAAGCTTTCTTT.

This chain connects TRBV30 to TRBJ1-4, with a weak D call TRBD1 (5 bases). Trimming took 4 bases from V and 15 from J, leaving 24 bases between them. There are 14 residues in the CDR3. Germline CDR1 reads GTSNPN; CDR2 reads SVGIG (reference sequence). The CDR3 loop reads CAWTATDPREVMFF. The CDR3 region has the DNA TGTGCCTGGACCGCGACAGACCCAAGGGAAGTAATGTTTTTT. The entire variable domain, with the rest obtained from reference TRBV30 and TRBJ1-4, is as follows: SQTIHQWPATLVQPVGSPLSLECTVEGTSNPNLYWYRQAAGRGLQLLFYSVGIGQISSEVPQNLSASRPQDRQFILSSKKLLLSDSGFYLCAWTATDPREVMFFGSGTQLSVL.

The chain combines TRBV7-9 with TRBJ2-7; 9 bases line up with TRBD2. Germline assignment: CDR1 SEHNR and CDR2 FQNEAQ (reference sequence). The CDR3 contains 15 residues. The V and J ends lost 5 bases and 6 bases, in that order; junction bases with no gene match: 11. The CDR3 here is CASSLSRGLASEQYF. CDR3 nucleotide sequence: TGTGCCAGCAGCCTGTCAAGGGGACTAGCAAGCGAGCAGTACTTC. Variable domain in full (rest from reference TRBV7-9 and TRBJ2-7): DTGVSQNPRHKITKRGQNVTFRCDPISEHNRLYWYRQTLGQGPEFLTYFQNEAQLEKSRLLSDRFSAERPKGSFSTLEIQRTEQGDSAMYLCASSLSRGLASEQYFGPGTRLTVT.

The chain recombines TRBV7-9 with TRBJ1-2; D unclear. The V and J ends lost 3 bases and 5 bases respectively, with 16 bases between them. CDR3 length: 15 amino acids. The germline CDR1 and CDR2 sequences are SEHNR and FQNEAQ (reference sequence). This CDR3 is CASSLIEDPQYGYTF. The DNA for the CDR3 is TGTGCCAGCAGCTTGATTGAGGACCCACAGTATGGCTACACCTTC.

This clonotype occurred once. The CDR3 is CASSGTEEQYF. The CDR3, as DNA: TGTGCCAGCAGCGGGACGGAGGAGCAGTACTTC. The chain uses TRBV7-9 and TRBJ2-7; D assignment may be TRBD1 or TRBD2 (5 bases each). The germline CDR1 and CDR2 sequences are SEHNR and FQNEAQ (reference sequence). The CDR3 totals 11 residues. With 5 bases removed from V and 7 bases from J, the gap between germline ends came to 9 bases.

The CDR3 region is CASSPVYEQYF. CDR3 sequence (DNA): TGTGCCAGCAGCCCGGTCTACGAGCAGTACTTC. The chain couples TRBV12-3 or TRBV12-4 to TRBJ2-7; D unclear. The V and J ends lost 6 bases and 3 bases respectively, with 6 bases between them. The CDR3 totals 11 residues.

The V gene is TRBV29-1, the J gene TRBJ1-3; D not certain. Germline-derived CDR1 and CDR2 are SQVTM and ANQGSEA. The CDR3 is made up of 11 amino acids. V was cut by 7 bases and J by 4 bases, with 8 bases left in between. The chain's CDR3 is CSAQFGNTIYF. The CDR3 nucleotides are TGCAGCGCTCAGTTCGGAAACACCATATATTTT.

CDR3 protein: CASSWGSHLYEQYF. The CDR3 DNA is TGTGCCAGCAGCTGGGGGTCCCATCTCTACGAGCAGTACTTC. The chain uses TRBV12-3 or TRBV12-4 and TRBJ2-7; D assignment may be TRBD1 or TRBD2 (5 bases each). Trimming pared 6 bases from V and 3 bases from J, leaving 15 bases between. CDR3 length equals 14 residues.

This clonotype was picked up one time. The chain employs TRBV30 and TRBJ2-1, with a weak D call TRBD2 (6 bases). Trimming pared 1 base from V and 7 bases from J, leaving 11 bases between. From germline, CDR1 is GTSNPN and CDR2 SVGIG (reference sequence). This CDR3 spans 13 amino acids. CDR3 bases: TGTGCCTGGAGTGCCCCTCGGGGGAATGAGCAGTTCTTC. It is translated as CAWSAPRGNEQFF.

The CDR3 DNA sequence: TGTGCCAGTAGTGTCCAAGGTGGGGCTGAAGCTTTCTTT. Translating gives CASSVQGGAEAFF. The V call is TRBV19, the J call TRBJ1-1; unclear D gene. Per germline, CDR1 LNHDA and CDR2 SQIVND (reference sequence). V lost 5 bases to trimming and J lost 6 bases, with 13 bases between them. The CDR3 is 13 residues long.

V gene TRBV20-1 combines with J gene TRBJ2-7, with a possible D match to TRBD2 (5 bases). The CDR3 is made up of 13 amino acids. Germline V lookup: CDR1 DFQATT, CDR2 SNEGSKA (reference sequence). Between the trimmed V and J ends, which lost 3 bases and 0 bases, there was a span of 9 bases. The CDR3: CSARAGNSYEQYF. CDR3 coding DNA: TGCAGTGCTAGGGCCGGGAACTCCTACGAGCAGTACTTC.